These 2 T cell receptor beta chains share one sample of origin, sequenced in a study of Ad26.COV2.S vaccination and SARS-CoV-2 variants. Sequencing was performed with immunoSEQ multiplex PCR; in TCRdb, only in-frame clones are kept and a portion is missing. The table has about 350,000 clones, around 89% seen once; the top ten hold 6.4%. Treatment defined: around 19 received Ad26.COV2.S at low or high dose, single or two shots; several received placebo; per-sample allocation not given. Samples came from day 63 after the first vaccine or placebo injection. The specimen comprised peripheral blood, sampled in a trial of Ad26.COV2.S vaccine versus placebo. All receptors derive from a person aged 18 to 65 who received the Ad26.COV2.S COVID-19 vaccine or a placebo.

The chain recombines TRBV7-9 with TRBJ1-5; tentatively, D is TRBD1 (6 bases). The CDR3 runs to 14 residues. Germline V lookup: CDR1 SEHNR, CDR2 FQNEAQ (reference sequence). V was clipped by 1 base and J by 7 bases, with 11 bases between them. CDR3 nucleotides: TGTGCCAGCAGCTTAGGCGGGGGCCAGCAGCCCCAGCATTTT. This gives the protein CASSLGGGQQPQHF.

V and J are TRBV11-1 and TRBJ2-5; a weak D match, TRBD1 (6 bases). V gave up 5 bases and J gave up 5 bases, with 18 bases separating them. The CDR3 is 15 amino acids. Per the germline V gene, CDR1 is SGHAT and CDR2 is FQDESV (reference sequence). This CDR3 is CASSPLSDSRETQYF. CDR3 nucleotides: TGTGCCAGCAGCCCCCTATCGGACAGTCGGGAGACCCAGTACTTC. Together with reference TRBV11-1 and TRBJ2-5, the CDR3 gives the full variable domain: EAEVAQSPRYKITEKSQAVAFWCDPISGHATLYWYRQILGQGPELLVQFQDESVVDDSQLPKDRFSAERLKGVDSTLKIQPAELGDSAMYLCASSPLSDSRETQYFGPGTRLLVL.